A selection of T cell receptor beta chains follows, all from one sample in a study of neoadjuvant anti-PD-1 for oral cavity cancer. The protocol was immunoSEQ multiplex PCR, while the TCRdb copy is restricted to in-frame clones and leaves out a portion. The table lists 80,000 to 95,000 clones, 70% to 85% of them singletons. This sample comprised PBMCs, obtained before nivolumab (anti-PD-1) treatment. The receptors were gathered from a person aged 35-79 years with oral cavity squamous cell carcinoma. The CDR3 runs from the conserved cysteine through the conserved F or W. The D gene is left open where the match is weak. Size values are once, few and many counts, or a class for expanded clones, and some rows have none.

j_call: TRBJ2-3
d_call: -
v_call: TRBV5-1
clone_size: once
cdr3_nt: TGCGCCAGCAGCACAGGCACAGATACGCAGTATTTT
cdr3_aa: CASSTGTDTQYF

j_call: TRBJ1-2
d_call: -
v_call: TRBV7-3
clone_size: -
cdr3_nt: TGTGCCAGCAGCCCCACGGGGGCCGATACCTATGGCTACACCTTC
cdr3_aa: CASSPTGADTYGYTF

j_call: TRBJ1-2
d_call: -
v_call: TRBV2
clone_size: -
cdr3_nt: TGTGCCAGCTCGACAGATACCTATGGCTACACCTTC
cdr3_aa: CASSTDTYGYTF

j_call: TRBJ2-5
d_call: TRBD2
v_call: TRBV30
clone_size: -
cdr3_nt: TGTGCCTGGACACCGGGACTAGCGGCCCAAGAGACCCAGTACTTC
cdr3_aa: CAWTPGLAAQETQYF

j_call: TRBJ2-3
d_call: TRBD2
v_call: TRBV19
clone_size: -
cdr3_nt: TGTGCCAGTAGATCGACTAGCAACACAGATACGCAGTATTTT
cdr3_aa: CASRSTSNTDTQYF

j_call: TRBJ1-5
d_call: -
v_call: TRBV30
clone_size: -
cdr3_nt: TGTGCCTGGAGTGGCGGGGACTCGGGCAATCAGCCCCAGCATTTT
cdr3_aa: CAWSGGDSGNQPQHF

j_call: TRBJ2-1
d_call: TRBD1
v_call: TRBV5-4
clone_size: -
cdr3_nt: TGTGCCAGCAGCTTGGATGCGGGGACAGGGTACAATGAGCAGTTCTTC
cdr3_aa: CASSLDAGTGYNEQFF

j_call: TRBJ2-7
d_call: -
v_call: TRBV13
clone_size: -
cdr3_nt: TGTGCCAGCAGCTTAGGAGGCAGCTCCTACGAGCAGTACTTC
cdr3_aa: CASSLGGSSYEQYF

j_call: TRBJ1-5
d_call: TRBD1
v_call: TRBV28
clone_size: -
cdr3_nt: TGTGCCAGCAGCCCATTGACAGGGACTTATAATCAGCCCCAGCATTTT
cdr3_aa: CASSPLTGTYNQPQHF

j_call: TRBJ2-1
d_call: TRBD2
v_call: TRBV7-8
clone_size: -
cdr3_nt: TGTGCCAGCAGCTTAGCGGGAGGGCCATACAATGAGCAGTTCTTC
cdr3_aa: CASSLAGGPYNEQFF

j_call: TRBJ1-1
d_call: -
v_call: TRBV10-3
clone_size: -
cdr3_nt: TGTGCCATCAGTCCAATAGGGGGAGGCACTGAAGCTTTCTTT
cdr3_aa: CAISPIGGGTEAFF

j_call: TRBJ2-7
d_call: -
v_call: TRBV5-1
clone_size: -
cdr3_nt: TGCGCCAGCAGCACGGGAGTCGAGCAGTACTTC
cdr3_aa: CASSTGVEQYF

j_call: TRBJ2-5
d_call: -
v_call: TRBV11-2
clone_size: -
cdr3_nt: TGTGCCAGCAGCCCCTTCGGACTGTCCTCGGAGACCCAGTACTTC
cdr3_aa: CASSPFGLSSETQYF

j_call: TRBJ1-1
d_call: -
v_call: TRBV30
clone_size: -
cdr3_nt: TGTGCCTGGAGCGGGGGGGGCACTGAAGCTTTCTTT
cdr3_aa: CAWSGGGTEAFF

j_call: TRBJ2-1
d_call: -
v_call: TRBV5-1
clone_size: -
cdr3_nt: TGCGCCAGCAGCCCGGGTGGGGGGCTACTTCTATACAATGAGCAGTTCTTC
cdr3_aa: CASSPGGGLLLYNEQFF

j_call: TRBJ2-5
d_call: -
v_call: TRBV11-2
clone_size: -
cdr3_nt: TGTGCCAGCAGCTTAAGTATAACCCTTCAGGAGACCCAGTACTTC
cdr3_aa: CASSLSITLQETQYF

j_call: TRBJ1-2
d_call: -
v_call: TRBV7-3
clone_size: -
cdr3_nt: TGTGCCAGCAGCTTCCAGGGGACGGGTGGCTACACCTTC
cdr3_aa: CASSFQGTGGYTF

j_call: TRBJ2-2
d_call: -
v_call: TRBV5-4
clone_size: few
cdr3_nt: TGTGCCAGCAGCTTGGGGGGGAAGGGCACCGGGGAGCTGTTTTTT
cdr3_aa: CASSLGGKGTGELFF

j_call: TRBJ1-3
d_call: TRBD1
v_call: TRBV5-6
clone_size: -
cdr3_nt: TGTGCCAGCAGCGCGGGACAGATTGGAAACACCATATATTTT
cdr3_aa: CASSAGQIGNTIYF

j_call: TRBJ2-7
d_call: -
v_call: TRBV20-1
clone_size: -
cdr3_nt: TGCAGGGCTAAGACAGGGAGGGAGCAGTACTTC
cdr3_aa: CRAKTGREQYF

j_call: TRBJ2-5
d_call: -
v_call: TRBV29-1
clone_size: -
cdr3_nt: TGCAGCGTTGCCCTGGGGGCAGCGGGAGAGACCCAGTACTTC
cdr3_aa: CSVALGAAGETQYF

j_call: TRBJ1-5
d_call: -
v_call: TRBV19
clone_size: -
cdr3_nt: TGTGCCAGTAGTATCGGTCTTGAGGTTCATAGCAATCAGCCCCAGCATTTT
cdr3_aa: CASSIGLEVHSNQPQHF

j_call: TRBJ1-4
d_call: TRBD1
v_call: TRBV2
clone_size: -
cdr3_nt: TGTGCCAGCATCGGGACAGCCGCCCCCGGGGGTAAACTGTTTTTT
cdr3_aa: CASIGTAAPGGKLFF

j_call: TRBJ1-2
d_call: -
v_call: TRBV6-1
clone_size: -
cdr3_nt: TGTGCCAGCAGTGAGGGACGTGGATATGGCTACACCTTC
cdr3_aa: CASSEGRGYGYTF